This T cell receptor (beta chain) was found in a study of blood T cells in healthy people across ages. This clonotype was detected only a few times. Its target is unknown. Germline loops: CDR1 MGHDK, CDR2 SYGVNS. The CDR3 runs 12 residues. Trimming cost V 7 bases and J 2 bases, with 6 bases left between them. The authors ran a second PCR of 7 to 11 cycles using a sample-barcoded 5' primer and a J-beta primer mix. From the 5' RACE reads, TCRdb called clonotypes with MiXCR, one entry per CDR3 protein. The profile shows about a million distinct CDR3 sequences, roughly 51% of them singletons. At least 6 micrograms of total RNA were extracted per sample. Broader study findings: Higher diversity and more naive CD4+ cells were features of long-lived donors, compared to aged donors. TCR beta diversity per million T cells fell roughly linearly with age.

The chain joins TRBV25-1 to TRBJ2-1; no firm D call. Material for sequencing was blood. The TCR comes from a woman aged 55-69 years in good health. CDR3 nucleotides: TGTGCCAGCACAAGTGCCTACAATGAGCAGTTCTTC. Its translation: CASTSAYNEQFF. Combining the CDR3 with reference TRBV25-1 and TRBJ2-1 gives the whole variable domain EADIYQTPRYLVIGTGKKITLECSQTMGHDKMYWYQQDPGMELHLIHYSYGVNSTEKGDLSSESTVSRIRTEHFPLTLESARPSHTSQYLCASTSAYNEQFFGPGTRLTVL.